This T cell receptor (beta chain) was retrieved from a study of vaccination effects on CD4 cells after COVID-19. Study information: Every well got two million PBMC, which were grown with around 9.2 IU/ml IL-2 and around 10 ug/ml peptides.

Culture lasted about nine days before CD4+ T cell isolation. Subjects were given two BNT162b2 or mRNA-1273 vaccine doses. Testing of the vaccine recipients showed negative nucleocapsid antibodies and no prior SARS-CoV-2 infection. Cells had half their medium changed to IL-2 medium on days 3 and 7. CDR1 and CDR2 from the germline V gene are MNHEY and SVGAGI. The germline V and J ends were trimmed by 2 bases and 7 bases, with 12 bases remaining between them. CDR3 length: 14 residues. Profiled with immunoSEQ multiplex PCR; TCRdb holds only in-frame clones, not every one. Found here are approximately 57,000 clones, just under 80% of them singletons; the top ten hold about 4.6%. Concerning this clone itself: As yet, its antigen is unknown.

The chain uses TRBV6-5 and TRBJ1-5, with D possibly being TRBD1 (6 bases). Here the sequenced sample was CD4+ T cells from PBMCs cultured without peptide, taken after COVID-19 vaccination. This TCR was sampled from a human donor who received a COVID-19 vaccine. The CDR3 here is CASSYGGGGQPQHF. The CDR3 bases are TGTGCCAGCAGTTACGGAGGGGGTGGGCAGCCCCAGCATTTT.